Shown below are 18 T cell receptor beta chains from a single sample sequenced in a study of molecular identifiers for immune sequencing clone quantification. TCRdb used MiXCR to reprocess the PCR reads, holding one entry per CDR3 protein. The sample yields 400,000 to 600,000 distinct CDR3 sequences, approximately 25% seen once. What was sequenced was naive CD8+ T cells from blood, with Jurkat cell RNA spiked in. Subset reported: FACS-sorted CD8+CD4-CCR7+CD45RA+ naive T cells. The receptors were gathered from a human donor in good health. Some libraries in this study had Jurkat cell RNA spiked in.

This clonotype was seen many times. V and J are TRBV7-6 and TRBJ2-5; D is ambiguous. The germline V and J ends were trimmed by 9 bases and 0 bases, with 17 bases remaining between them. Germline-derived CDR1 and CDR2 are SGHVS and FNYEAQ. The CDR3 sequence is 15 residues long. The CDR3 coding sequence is TGTGCCAGTAGAAGGGCTCCCCTGGACCAAGAGACCCAGTACTTC. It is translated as CASRRAPLDQETQYF.

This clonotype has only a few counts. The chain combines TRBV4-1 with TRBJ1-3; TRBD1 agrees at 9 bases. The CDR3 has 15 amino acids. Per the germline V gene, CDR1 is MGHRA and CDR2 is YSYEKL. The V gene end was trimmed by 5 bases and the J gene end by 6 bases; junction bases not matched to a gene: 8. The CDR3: CASSEGTGTPNTIYF. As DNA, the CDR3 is TGCGCCAGCAGCGAAGGGACAGGGACTCCAAACACCATATATTTT.

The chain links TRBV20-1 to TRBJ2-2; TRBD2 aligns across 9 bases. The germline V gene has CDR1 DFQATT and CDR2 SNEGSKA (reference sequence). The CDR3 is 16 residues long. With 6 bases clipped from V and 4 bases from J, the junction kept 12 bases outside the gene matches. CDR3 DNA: TGCAGTGCCGGAGGCAGCGGGGGGCGGAGCACCGGGGAGCTGTTTTTT. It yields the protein CSAGGSGGRSTGELFF.

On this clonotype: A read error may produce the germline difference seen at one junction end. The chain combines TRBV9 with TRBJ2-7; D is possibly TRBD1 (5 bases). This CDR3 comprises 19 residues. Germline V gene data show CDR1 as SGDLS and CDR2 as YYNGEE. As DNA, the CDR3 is TGTACCAGCAGCGTAGGCGATAATGTGGGGCCCATCAGCTCCTACGAGCAGTACTTC. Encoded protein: CTSSVGDNVGPISSYEQYF.

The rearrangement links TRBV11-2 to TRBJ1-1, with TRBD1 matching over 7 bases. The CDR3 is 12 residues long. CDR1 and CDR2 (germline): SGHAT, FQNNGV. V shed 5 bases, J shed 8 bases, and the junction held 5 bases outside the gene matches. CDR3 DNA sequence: TGTGCCAGCAGCCCAGGGGGTAGAGAAGCTTTCTTT. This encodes CASSPGGREAFF.

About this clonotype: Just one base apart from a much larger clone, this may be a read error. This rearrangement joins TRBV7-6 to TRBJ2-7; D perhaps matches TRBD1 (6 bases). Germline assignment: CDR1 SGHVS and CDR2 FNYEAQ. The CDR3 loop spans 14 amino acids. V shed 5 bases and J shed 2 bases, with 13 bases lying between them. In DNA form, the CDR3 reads TGTGCCAGCAGCCCTCAGGACAGTCCCTACGAGCAGTACTTC. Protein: CASSPQDSPYEQYF.

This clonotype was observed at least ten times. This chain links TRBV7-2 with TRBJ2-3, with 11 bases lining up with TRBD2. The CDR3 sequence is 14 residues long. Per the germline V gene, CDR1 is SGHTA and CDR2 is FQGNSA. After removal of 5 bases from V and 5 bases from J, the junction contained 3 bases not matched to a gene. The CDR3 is CASSPGLAGDTQYF. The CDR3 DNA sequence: TGTGCCAGCAGCCCAGGACTAGCGGGAGATACGCAGTATTTT.

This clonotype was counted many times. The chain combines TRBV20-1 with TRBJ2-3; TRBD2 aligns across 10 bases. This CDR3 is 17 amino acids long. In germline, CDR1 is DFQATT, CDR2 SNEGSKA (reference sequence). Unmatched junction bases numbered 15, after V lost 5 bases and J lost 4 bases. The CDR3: CSASPTASGRVADTQYF. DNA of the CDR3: TGCAGTGCTTCCCCTACCGCTAGCGGGAGAGTCGCAGATACGCAGTATTTT.

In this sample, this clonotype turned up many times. Here the CDR3 reads CSLSGGDSDTQYF. The DNA for the CDR3 is TGCAGCTTAAGCGGGGGGGATTCAGATACGCAGTATTTT. This rearrangement joins TRBV29-1 to TRBJ2-3, with 10 bases fitting TRBD2. Trimming took 8 bases from V and 4 from J; bases not matched to a gene: 6. Germline V CDR1 and CDR2: SQVTM, ANQGSEA. The CDR3 is 13 amino acids.

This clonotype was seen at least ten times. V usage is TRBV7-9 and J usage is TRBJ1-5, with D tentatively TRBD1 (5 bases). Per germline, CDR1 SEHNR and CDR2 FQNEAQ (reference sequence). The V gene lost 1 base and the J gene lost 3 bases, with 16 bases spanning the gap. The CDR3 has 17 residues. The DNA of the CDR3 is TGTGCCAGCAGCTTAGTGGTGGCCTCGGGGGACAATCAGCCCCAGCATTTT. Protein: CASSLVVASGDNQPQHF.

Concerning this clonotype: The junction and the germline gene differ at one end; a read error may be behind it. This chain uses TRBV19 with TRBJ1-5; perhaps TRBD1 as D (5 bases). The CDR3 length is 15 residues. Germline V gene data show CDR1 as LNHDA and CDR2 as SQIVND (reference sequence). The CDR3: CASSLNERGNPPQHF. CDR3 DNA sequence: TGTGCCAGTAGCCTCAACGAACGGGGCAATCCGCCCCAGCATTTT.

CDR3 amino acids: CASSSSPGVQETQYF. The CDR3 bases are TGTGCCAGCAGCTCGTCACCGGGAGTCCAAGAGACCCAGTACTTC. The V call is TRBV25-1, the J call TRBJ2-5; TRBD2 might be the D (6 bases). Trimming stripped 6 bases from V and 1 base from J, with 15 bases between. The germline V gene encodes CDR1 MGHDK and CDR2 SYGVNS. The length of the CDR3 is 15 residues.

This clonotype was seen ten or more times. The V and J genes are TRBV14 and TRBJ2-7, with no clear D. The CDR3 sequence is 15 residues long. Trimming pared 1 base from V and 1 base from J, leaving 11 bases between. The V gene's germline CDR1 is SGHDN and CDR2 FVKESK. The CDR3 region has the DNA TGTGCCAGCAGCCAAGGTAGAGTGAGGTCCTACGAGCAGTACTTC. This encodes CASSQGRVRSYEQYF. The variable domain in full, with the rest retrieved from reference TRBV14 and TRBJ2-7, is EAGVTQFPSHSVIEKGQTVTLRCDPISGHDNLYWYRRVMGKEIKFLLHFVKESKQDESGMPNNRFLAERTGGTYSTLKVQPAELEDSGVYFCASSQGRVRSYEQYFGPGTRLTVT.

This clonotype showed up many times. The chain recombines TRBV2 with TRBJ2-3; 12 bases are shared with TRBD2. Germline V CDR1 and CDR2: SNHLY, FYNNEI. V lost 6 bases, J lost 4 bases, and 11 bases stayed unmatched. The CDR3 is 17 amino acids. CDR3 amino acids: CASRRSGTSGYADTQYF. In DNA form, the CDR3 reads TGTGCCAGCAGGAGATCCGGGACTAGCGGGTATGCAGATACGCAGTATTTT. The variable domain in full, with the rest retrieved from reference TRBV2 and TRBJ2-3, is EPEVTQTPSHQVTQMGQEVILRCVPISNHLYFYWYRQILGQKVEFLVSFYNNEISEKSEIFDDQFSVERPDGSNFTLKIRSTKLEDSAMYFCASRRSGTSGYADTQYFGPGTRLTVL.

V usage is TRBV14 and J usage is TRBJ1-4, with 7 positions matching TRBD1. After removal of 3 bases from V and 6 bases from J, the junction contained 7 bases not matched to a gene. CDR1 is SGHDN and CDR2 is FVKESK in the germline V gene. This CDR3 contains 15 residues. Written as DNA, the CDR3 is TGTGCCAGCAGCCACTACAGGGGTAGTGATGAAAAACTGTTTTTT. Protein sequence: CASSHYRGSDEKLFF. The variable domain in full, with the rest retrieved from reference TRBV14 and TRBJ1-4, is EAGVTQFPSHSVIEKGQTVTLRCDPISGHDNLYWYRRVMGKEIKFLLHFVKESKQDESGMPNNRFLAERTGGTYSTLKVQPAELEDSGVYFCASSHYRGSDEKLFFGSGTQLSVL.

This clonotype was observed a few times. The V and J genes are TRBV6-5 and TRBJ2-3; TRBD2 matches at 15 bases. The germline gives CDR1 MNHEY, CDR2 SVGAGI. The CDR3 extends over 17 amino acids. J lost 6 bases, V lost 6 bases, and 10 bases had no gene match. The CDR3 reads CASSGLAGGNFWDTQYF. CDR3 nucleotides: TGTGCCAGCAGCGGACTAGCGGGGGGGAACTTCTGGGATACGCAGTATTTT.

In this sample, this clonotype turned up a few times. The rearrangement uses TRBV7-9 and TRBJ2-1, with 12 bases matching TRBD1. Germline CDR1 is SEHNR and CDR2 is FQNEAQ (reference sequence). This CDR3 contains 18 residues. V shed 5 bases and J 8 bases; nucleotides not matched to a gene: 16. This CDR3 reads CASSPTTLGTGGDDEQFF. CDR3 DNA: TGTGCCAGCAGCCCTACCACCCTCGGGACAGGGGGCGACGATGAGCAGTTCTTC.

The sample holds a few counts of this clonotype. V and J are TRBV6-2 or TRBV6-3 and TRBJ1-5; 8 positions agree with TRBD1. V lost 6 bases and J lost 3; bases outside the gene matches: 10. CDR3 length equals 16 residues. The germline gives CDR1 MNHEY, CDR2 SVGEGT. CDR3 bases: TGTGCCAGCAGGGACACAGGGGGAGGGTACAATCAGCCCCAGCATTTT. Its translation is CASRDTGGGYNQPQHF.